The TCR beta chain described here comes from a study of cytomegalovirus exposure and HLA in healthy donors. V shed 3 bases and J 2 bases; nucleotides not matched to a gene: 5. This CDR3 is built from 15 residues. Germline values: CDR1 SGHAT, CDR2 FQNNGV. It was with 60 Vbeta and 13 Jbeta primers that the PCR ran. Only in-frame clones appear in the TCRdb table, and some are missing; sequencing was by immunoSEQ multiplex PCR. The repertoire holds 150,000 to 200,000 clones, around four fifths seen once, with 4% to 6% in the top ten. The rearrangement links TRBV11-2 to TRBJ2-5, with 8 bases identical to TRBD1. The origin of this receptor is a girl aged 10 to 17 in good health and CMV-seropositive. The sequenced sample consisted of PBMCs. CDR3 nucleotides: TGTGCCAGCAGCTTGAGACAGGGGTATCAAGAGACCCAGTACTTC. Protein product: CASSLRQGYQETQYF.